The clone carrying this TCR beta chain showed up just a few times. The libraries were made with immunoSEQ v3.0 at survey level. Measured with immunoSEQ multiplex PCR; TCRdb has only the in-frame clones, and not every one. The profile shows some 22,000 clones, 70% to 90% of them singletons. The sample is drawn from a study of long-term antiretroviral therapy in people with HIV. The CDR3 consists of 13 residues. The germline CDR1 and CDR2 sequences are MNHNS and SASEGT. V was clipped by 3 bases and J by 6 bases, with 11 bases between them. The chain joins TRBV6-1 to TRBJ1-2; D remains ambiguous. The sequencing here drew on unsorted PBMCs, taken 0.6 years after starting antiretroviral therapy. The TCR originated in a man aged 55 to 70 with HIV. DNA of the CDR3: TGTGCCAGCAGTGAGGTCAACACGGATGGCTACACCTTC. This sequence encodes CASSEVNTDGYTF.